The TCR beta chain described here comes from a study of control samples from healthy donors and cancer patients. After removal of 9 bases from V and 0 bases from J, the junction contained 3 bases not matched to a gene. The CDR3 runs to 13 residues. Germline loops: CDR1 MNHEY, CDR2 SVGAGI. The repertoire was sequenced with immunoSEQ multiplex PCR; TCRdb's copy has only in-frame clones and lacks some. The top ten clones hold about 3% of a sample with about 69,000 clones, 75% to 90% of them seen once. V is TRBV6-5 and J is TRBJ1-1; 8 positions agree with TRBD1. This TCR was sampled from a woman aged 50 to 65 with lung cancer. The sequenced sample was PBMCs. CDR3: CASRQGLNTEAFF. For the CDR3, the DNA is TGTGCCAGTAGACAGGGGCTGAACACTGAAGCTTTCTTT.